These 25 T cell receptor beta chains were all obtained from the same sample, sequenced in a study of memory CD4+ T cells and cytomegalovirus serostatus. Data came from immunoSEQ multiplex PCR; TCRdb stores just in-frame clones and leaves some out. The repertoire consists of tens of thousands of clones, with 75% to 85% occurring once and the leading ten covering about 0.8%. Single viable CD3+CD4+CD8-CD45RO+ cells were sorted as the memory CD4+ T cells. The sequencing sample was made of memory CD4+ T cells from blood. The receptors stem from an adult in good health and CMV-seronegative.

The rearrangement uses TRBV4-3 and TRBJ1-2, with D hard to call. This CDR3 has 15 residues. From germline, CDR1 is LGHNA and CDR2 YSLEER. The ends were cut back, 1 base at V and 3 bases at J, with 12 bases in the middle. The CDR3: CASSQGTGIDYGYTF. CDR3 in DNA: TGCGCCAGCAGCCAAGGCACCGGGATCGACTATGGCTACACCTTC.

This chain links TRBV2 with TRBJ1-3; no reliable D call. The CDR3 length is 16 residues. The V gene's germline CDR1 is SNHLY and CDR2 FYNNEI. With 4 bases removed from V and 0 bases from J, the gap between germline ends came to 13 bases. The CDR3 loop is CASSVRSPASGNTIYF. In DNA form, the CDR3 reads TGTGCCAGCAGTGTTCGATCTCCTGCCTCTGGAAACACCATATATTTT.

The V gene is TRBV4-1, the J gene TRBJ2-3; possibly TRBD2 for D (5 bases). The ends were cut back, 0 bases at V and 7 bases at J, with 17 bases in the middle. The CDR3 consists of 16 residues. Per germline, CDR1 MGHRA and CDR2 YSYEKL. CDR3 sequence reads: CASSQENAIWENTQYF. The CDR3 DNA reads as TGCGCCAGCAGCCAAGAAAACGCGATTTGGGAGAATACGCAGTATTTT.

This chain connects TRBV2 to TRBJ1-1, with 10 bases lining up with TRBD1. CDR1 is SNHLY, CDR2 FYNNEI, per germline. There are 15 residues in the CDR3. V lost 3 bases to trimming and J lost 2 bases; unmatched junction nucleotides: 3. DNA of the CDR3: TGTGCCAGCAGTGAGTGGGACAGGGGTAACACTGAAGCTTTCTTT. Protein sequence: CASSEWDRGNTEAFF.

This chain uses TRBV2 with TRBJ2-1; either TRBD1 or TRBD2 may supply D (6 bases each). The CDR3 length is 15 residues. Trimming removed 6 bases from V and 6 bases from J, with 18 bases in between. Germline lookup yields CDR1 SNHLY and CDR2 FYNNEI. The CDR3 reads CASSPLRGVFNEQFF. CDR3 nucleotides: TGTGCCAGCAGCCCTTTGAGGGGGGTATTCAATGAGCAGTTCTTC. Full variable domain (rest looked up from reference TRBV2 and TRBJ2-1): EPEVTQTPSHQVTQMGQEVILRCVPISNHLYFYWYRQILGQKVEFLVSFYNNEISEKSEIFDDQFSVERPDGSNFTLKIRSTKLEDSAMYFCASSPLRGVFNEQFFGPGTRLTVL.

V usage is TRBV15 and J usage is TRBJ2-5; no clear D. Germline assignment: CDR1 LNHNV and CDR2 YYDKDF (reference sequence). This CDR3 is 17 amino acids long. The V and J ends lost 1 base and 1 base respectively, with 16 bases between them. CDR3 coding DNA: TGTGCCACCAGCAGAGTACCCCAGGACGGATTCCAAGAGACCCAGTACTTC. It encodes CATSRVPQDGFQETQYF.

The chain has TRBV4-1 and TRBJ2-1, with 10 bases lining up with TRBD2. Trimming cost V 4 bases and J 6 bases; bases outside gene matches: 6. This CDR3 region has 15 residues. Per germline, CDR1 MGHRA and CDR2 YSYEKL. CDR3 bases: TGCGCCAGCAGCCGGGTGAGCGGGGGGGTCAATGAGCAGTTCTTC. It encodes CASSRVSGGVNEQFF.

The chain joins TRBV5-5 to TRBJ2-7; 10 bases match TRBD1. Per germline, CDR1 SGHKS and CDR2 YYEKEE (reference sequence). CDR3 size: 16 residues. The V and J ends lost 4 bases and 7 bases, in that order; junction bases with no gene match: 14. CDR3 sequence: CASSRMTGTGVGEQYF. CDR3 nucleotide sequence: TGTGCCAGCAGCAGAATGACCGGGACAGGGGTAGGAGAGCAGTACTTC.

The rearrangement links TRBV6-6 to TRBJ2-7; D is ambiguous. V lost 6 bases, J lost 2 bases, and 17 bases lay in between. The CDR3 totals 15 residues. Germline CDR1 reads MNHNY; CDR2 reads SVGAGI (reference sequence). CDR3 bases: TGTGCCAGCAGCCCATCAAAGGCAGGAACCTACGAGCAGTACTTC. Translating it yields CASSPSKAGTYEQYF.

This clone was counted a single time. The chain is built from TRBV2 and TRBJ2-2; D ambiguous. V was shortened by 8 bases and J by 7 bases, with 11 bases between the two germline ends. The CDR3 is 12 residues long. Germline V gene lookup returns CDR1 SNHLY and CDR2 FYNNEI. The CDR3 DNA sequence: TGTGCCAGCCGGGTTGACCTCGGGGAGCTGTTTTTT. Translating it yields CASRVDLGELFF.

The CDR3 spells CASSFFGGQNDYTF. The DNA for the CDR3 is TGTGCCAGCAGTTTCTTCGGGGGGCAGAATGACTACACCTTC. The chain uses TRBV27 and TRBJ1-2, with a weak D call TRBD1 (6 bases). This CDR3 spans 14 amino acids. Trimming took off 3 bases at V and 10 bases at J, with 18 bases between the two ends. CDR1 is MNHEY, CDR2 SMNVEV, per germline (reference sequence).

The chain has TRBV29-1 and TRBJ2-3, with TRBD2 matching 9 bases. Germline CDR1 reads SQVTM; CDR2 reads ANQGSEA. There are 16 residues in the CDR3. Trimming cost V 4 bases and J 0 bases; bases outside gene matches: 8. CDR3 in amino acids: CSVARSSGDSTDTQYF. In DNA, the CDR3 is TGCAGCGTTGCTCGGTCTAGCGGGGATAGCACAGATACGCAGTATTTT.

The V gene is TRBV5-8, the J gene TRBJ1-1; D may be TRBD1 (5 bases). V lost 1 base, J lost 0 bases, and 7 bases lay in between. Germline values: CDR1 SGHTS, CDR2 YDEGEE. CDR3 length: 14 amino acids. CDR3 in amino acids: CASSLWGVNTEAFF. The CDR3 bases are TGTGCCAGCAGCTTGTGGGGGGTGAACACTGAAGCTTTCTTT.

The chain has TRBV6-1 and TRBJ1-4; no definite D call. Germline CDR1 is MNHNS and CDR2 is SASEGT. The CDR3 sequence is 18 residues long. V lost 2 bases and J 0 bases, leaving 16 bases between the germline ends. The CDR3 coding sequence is TGTGCCAGCAGTGAAACTATTGGCGGACCTGCAACTAATGAAAAACTGTTTTTT. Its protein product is CASSETIGGPATNEKLFF.

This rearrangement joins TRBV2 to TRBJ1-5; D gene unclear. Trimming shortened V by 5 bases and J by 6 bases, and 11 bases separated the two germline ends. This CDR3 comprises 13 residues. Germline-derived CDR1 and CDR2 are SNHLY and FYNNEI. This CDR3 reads CASSPPRVQPQHF. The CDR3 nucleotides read TGTGCCAGCAGTCCCCCGCGGGTTCAGCCCCAGCATTTT.

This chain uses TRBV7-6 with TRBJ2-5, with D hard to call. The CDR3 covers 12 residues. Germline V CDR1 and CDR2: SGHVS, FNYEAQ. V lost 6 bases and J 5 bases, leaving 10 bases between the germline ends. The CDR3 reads CASSDPRETQYF. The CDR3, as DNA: TGTGCCAGCAGTGACCCCCGGGAGACCCAGTACTTC.

For the CDR3, the DNA is TGTGCCAGCACCGGGACAGGAGGGGAGACCCAGTACTTC. As protein: CASTGTGGETQYF. The genes are TRBV6-1 and TRBJ2-5, with 8 bases that match TRBD1. V was pared by 7 bases and J by 5 bases, with 6 bases of the junction left unmatched. The germline V gene has CDR1 MNHNS and CDR2 SASEGT. The length of the CDR3 is 13 residues.

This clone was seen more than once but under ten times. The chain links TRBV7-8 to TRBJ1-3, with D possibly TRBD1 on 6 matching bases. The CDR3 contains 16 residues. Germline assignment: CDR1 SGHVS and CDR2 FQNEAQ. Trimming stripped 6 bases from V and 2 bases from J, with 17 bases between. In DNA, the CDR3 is TGTGCCAGCAGAATAGGGGGGGCGAGGGCTGGAAACACCATATATTTT. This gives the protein CASRIGGARAGNTIYF.

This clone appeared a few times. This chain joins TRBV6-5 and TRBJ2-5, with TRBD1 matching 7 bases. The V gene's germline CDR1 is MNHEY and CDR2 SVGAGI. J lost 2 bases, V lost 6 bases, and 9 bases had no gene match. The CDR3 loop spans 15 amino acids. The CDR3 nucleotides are TGTGCCAGCAGGCGCTACCCGGGACAGCAAGAGACCCAGTACTTC. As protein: CASRRYPGQQETQYF.

The CDR3 nucleotides read TGTGCCAGCAGCTTGGCAGGGGTGGGCTATGGCTACACCTTC. Translation: CASSLAGVGYGYTF. The chain joins TRBV7-9 to TRBJ1-2; maybe TRBD1 (6 bases). This CDR3 has 14 residues. Trimming cost V 3 bases and J 4 bases, with 12 bases left between them. Germline V gene sequence: CDR1 SEHNR, CDR2 FQNEAQ (reference sequence).

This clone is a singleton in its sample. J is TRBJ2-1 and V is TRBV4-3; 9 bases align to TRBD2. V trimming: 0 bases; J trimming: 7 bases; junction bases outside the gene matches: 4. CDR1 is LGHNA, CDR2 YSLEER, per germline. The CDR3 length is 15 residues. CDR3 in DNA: TGCGCCAGCAGCCAAGACCCTAGCGGGACAAATGAGCAGTTCTTC. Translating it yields CASSQDPSGTNEQFF.

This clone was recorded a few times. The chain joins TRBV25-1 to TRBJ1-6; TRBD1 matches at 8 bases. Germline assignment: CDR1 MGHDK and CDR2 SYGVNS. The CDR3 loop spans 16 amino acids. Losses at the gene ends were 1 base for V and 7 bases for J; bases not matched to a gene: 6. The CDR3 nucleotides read TGTGCCAGCAGTGAATTTCGGACAGGGAGGAATTCACCCCTCCACTTT. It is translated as CASSEFRTGRNSPLHF.

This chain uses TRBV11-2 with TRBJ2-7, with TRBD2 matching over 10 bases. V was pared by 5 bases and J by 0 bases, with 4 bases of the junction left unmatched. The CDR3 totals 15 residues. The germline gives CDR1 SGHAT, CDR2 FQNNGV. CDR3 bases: TGTGCCAGCAGCCCTACTAGCGGGGTCTCCTACGAGCAGTACTTC. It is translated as CASSPTSGVSYEQYF.

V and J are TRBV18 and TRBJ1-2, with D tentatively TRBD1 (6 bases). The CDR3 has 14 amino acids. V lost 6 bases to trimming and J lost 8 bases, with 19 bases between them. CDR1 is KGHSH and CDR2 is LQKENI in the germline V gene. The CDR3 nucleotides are TGTGCCAGCTCTCCAGCCGGGCAGCAGGGGGGCTACACCTTC. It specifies CASSPAGQQGGYTF.

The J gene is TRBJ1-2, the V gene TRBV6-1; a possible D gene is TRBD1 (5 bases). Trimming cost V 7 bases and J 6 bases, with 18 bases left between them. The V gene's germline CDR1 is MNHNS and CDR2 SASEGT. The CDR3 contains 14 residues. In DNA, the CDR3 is TGTGCCAGCACCAGGTCAGGGCAGGGCGATGGCTACACCTTC. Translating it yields CASTRSGQGDGYTF.